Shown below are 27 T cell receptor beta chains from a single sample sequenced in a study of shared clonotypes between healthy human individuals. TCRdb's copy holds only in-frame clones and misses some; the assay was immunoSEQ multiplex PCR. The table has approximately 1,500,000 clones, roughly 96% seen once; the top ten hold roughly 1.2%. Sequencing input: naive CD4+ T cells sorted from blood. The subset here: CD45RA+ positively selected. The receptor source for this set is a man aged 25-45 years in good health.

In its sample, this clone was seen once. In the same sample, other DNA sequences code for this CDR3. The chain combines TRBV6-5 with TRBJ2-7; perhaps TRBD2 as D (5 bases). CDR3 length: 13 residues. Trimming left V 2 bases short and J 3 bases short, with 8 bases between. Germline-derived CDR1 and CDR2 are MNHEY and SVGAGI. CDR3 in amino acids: CASSYGGLYEQYF. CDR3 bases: TGTGCCAGCAGTTACGGCGGGCTCTACGAGCAGTACTTC.

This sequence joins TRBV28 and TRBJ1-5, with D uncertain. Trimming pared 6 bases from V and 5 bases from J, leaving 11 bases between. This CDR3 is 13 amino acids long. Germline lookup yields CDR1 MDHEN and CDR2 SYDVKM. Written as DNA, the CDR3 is TGTGCCAGCAGCCGATTTAGGCATCAGCCCCAGCATTTT. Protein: CASSRFRHQPQHF.

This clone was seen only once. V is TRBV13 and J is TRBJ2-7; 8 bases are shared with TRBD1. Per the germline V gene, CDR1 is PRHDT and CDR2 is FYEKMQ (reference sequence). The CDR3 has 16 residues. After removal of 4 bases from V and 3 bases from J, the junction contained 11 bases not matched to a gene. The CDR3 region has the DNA TGTGCCAGCAGCTCCGTAGGACAGGGAGCAGGCTACGAGCAGTACTTC. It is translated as CASSSVGQGAGYEQYF.

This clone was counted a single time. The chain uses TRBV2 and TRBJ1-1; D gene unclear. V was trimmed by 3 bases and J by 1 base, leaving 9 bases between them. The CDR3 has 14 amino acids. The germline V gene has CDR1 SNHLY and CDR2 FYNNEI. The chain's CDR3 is CASSDRAWNTEAFF. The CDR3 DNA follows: TGTGCCAGCAGTGATAGGGCCTGGAACACTGAAGCTTTCTTT.

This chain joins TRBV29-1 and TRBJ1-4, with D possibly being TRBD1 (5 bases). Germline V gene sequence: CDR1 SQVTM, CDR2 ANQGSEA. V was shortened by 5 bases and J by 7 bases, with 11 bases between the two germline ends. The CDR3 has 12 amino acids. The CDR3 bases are TGCAGCGTTTGGGACGCAGGTGAAAAACTGTTTTTT. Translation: CSVWDAGEKLFF. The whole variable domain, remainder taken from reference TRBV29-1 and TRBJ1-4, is SAVISQKPSRDICQRGTSLTIQCQVDSQVTMMFWYRQQPGQSLTLIATANQGSEATYESGFVIDKFPISRPNLTFSTLTVSNMSPEDSSIYLCSVWDAGEKLFFGSGTQLSVL.

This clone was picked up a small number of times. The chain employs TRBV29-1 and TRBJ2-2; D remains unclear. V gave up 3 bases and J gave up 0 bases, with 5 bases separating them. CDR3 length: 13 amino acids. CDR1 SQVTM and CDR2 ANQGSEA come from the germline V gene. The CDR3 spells CSVEGTNTGELFF. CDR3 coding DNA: TGCAGCGTTGAGGGAACGAACACCGGGGAGCTGTTTTTT.

The DNA for the CDR3 is TGTGCCAGCAGCGTGGGACAGGATCAAGAGACCCAGTACTTC. Protein sequence: CASSVGQDQETQYF. This chain joins TRBV5-4 and TRBJ2-5; 8 bases are a match to TRBD1. From germline, CDR1 is SGHNT and CDR2 YYREEE (reference sequence). The CDR3 sequence is 14 residues long. V gave up 4 bases and J gave up 2 bases; unmatched junction bases: 4.

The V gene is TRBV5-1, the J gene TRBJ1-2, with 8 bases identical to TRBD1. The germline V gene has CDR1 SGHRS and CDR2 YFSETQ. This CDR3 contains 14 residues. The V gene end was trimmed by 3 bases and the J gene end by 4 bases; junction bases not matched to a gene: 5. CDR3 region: CASSSGQGPYGYTF. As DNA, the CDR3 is TGCGCCAGCAGCTCCGGACAGGGCCCCTATGGCTACACCTTC.

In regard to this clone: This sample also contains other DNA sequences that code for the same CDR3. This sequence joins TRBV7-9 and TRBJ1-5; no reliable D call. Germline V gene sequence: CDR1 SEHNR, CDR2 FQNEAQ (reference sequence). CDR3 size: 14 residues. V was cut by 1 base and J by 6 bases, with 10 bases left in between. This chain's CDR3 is CASSLGGLGQPQHF. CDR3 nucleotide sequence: TGTGCCAGCAGCTTAGGAGGGTTGGGTCAGCCCCAGCATTTT.

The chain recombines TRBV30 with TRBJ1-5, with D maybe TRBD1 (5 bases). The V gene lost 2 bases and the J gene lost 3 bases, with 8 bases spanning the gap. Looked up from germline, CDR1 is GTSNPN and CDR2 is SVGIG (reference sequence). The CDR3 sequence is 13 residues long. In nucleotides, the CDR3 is TGTGCCTGGAGTAGGGACGTCAATCAGCCCCAGCATTTT. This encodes CAWSRDVNQPQHF.

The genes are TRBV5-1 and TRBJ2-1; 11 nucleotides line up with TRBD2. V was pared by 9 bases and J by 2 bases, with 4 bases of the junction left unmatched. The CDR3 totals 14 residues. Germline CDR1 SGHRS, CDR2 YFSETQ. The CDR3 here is CATGTSGPYNEQFF. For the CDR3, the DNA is TGCGCCACCGGGACTAGCGGTCCCTACAATGAGCAGTTCTTC.

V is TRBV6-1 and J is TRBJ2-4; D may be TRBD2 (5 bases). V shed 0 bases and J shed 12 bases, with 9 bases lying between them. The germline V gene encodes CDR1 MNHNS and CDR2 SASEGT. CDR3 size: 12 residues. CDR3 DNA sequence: TGTGCCAGCAGTGAAGCGGGAGAGGATCAGTACTTC. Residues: CASSEAGEDQYF.

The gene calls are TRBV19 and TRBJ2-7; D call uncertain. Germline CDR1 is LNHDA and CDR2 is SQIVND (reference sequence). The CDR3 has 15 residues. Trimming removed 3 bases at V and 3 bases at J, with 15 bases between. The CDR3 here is CASSINSKSSYEQYF. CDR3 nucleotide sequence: TGTGCCAGTAGTATTAATTCCAAGTCGAGCTACGAGCAGTACTTC. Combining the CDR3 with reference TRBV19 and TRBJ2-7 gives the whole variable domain DGGITQSPKYLFRKEGQNVTLSCEQNLNHDAMYWYRQDPGQGLRLIYYSQIVNDFQKGDIAEGYSVSREKKESFPLTVTSAQKNPTAFYLCASSINSKSSYEQYFGPGTRLTVT.

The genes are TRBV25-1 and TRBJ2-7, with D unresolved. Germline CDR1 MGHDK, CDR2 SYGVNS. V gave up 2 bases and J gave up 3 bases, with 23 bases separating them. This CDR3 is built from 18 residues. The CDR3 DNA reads TGTGCCAGCAGTGAAGGTTGGGTGGGGTCAATGAGCATCTACGAGCAGTACTTC. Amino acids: CASSEGWVGSMSIYEQYF.

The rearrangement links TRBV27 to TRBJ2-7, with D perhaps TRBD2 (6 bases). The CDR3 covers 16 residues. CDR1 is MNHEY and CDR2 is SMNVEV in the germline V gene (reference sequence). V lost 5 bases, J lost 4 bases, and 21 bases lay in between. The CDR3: CASSPTSSSLLYEQYF. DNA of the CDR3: TGTGCCAGCAGTCCAACTAGCAGCTCCTTACTATACGAGCAGTACTTC.

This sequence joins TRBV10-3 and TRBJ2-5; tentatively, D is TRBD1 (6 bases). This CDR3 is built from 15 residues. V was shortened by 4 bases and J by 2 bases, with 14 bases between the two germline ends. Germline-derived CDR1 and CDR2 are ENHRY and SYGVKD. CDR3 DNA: TGTGCCATCAGTGGCACCGGGACACTACAAGAGACCCAGTACTTC. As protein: CAISGTGTLQETQYF.

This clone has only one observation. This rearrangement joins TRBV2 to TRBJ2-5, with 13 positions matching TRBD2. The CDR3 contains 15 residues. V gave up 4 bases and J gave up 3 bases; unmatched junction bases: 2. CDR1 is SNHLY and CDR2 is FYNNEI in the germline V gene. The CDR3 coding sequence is TGTGCCAGCAGTGGGACTAGCGGGAGAAAAGAGACCCAGTACTTC. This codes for CASSGTSGRKETQYF.

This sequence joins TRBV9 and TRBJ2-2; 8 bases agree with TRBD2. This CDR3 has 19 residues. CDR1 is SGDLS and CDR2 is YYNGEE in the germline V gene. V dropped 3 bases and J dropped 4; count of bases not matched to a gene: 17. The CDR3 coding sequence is TGTGCCAGCAGCGAATCCCTTTTGGGAGCGGGAGCCGGCACCGGGGAGCTGTTTTTT. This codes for CASSESLLGAGAGTGELFF.

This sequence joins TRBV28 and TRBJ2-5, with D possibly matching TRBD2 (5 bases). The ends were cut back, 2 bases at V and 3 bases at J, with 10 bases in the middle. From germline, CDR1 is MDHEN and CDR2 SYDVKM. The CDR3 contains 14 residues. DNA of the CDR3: TGTGCCAGCAGTTTACCTAGCATCGAAGAGACCCAGTACTTC. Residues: CASSLPSIEETQYF.

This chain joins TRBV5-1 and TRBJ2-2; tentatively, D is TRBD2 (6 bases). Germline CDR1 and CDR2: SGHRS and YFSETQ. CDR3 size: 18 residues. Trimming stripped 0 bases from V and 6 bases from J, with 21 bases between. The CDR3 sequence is CASSLGGVLANLAGELFF. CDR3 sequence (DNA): TGCGCCAGCAGCTTGGGGGGCGTTCTAGCGAATTTGGCCGGGGAGCTGTTTTTT.

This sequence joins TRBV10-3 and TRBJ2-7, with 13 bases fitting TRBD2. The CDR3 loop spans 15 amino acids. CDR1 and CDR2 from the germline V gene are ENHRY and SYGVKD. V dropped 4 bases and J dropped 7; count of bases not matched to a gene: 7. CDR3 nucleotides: TGTGCCATCAGTGGGACTAGCGGGAGTTTGTATGAGCAGTACTTC. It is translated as CAISGTSGSLYEQYF.

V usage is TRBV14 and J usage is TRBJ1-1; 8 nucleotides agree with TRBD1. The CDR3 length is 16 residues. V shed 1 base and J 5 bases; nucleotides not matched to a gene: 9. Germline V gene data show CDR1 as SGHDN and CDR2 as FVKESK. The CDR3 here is CASSQGARGLKTEAFF. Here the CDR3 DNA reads TGTGCCAGCAGCCAAGGTGCCAGGGGGCTAAAAACTGAAGCTTTCTTT.

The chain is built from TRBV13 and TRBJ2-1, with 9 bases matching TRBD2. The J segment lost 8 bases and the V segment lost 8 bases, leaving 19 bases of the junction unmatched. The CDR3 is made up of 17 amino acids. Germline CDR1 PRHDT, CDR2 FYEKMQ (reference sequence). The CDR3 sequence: CASQSLAALAGEDEQFF. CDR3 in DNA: TGTGCCAGCCAATCTCTGGCGGCATTAGCGGGAGAAGATGAGCAGTTCTTC.

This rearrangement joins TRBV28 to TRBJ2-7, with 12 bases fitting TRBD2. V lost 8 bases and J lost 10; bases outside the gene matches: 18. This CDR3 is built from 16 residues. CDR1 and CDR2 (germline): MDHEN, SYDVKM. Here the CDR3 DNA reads TGTGCCAGCCATGCCGATAGACTAGCGGGAGTCTGGGAACAGTACTTC. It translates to CASHADRLAGVWEQYF.

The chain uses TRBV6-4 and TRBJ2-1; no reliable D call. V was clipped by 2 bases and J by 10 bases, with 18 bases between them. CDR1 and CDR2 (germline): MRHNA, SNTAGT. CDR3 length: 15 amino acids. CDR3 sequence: CASSDEAGVKGEQFF. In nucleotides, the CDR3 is TGTGCCAGCAGTGACGAAGCTGGGGTAAAGGGCGAGCAGTTCTTC.

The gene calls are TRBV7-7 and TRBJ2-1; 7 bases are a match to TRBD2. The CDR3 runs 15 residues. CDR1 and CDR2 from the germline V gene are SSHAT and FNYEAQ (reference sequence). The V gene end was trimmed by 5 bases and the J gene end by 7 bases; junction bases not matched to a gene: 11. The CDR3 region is CASSPLRREYNEQFF. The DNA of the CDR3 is TGTGCCAGCAGCCCCCTTCGGCGGGAGTATAATGAGCAGTTCTTC.

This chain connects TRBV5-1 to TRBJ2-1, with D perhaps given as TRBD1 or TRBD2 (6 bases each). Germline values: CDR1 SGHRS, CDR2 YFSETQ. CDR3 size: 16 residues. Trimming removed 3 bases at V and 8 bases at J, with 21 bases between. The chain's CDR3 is CASSYGQTLTGDEQFF. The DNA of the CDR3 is TGCGCCAGCAGCTACGGACAGACACTAACGGGAGATGAGCAGTTCTTC.